This T cell receptor beta chain was captured in a study of T cells in localized non-small cell lung cancer. Remarks on this clone: Its antigen remains unknown.

Study-wide findings and caveats: Sequencing was limited to one tumor region, leaving the possibility of heterogeneity open. T cell clonality was highest in uninvolved adjacent lung, above tumor. Across samples, adjacent lung featured a median roughly 60 of the top 100 tumor clones.

Germline loops: CDR1 SEHNR, CDR2 FQNEAQ (reference sequence). The germline V and J ends were trimmed by 7 bases and 2 bases, with 10 bases remaining between them. This CDR3 contains 13 residues. TCRdb keeps only in-frame clones here, not all; method: immunoSEQ multiplex PCR. This sample has roughly 18,000 clones, with about four fifths found just once. The clonotype comes from a female donor older than 55 with stage I lung adenocarcinoma. The input for sequencing was peripheral blood, taken before any cancer treatment. V is TRBV7-9 and J is TRBJ2-3; D unclear. The CDR3 here is CASTPGNTDTQYF. Here the CDR3 DNA reads TGTGCCAGCACTCCCGGTAACACAGATACGCAGTATTTT.